The 4 T cell receptor beta chains presented below share a single source sample, sequenced in a study of cytomegalovirus exposure and HLA in healthy donors. In the PCR, 60 Vbeta and 13 Jbeta primers were used. Produced via immunoSEQ multiplex PCR; TCRdb's table is partial and in-frame only. The sample lists some 150,000 clones, around 83% occurring once. The sequenced material came from PBMCs. The source of these receptors is a woman aged 45 to 65 in good health and CMV-seropositive.

CDR3 residues: CALRDRVLTGELFF. DNA for the CDR3: TGTGCCCTACGGGACAGGGTATTGACCGGGGAGCTGTTTTTT. The chain is built from TRBV7-9 and TRBJ2-2; 9 nucleotides match TRBD1. J was trimmed by 5 bases and V by 11 bases; bases with no gene match: 9. CDR3 length: 14 residues. Germline V lookup: CDR1 SEHNR, CDR2 FQNEAQ (reference sequence).

The genes are TRBV19 and TRBJ2-2, with TRBD1 matching 8 bases. Germline lookup yields CDR1 LNHDA and CDR2 SQIVND (reference sequence). The CDR3 spans 14 residues. Germline trimming cut 8 bases from V and 0 bases from J; bases unmatched to any gene: 2. CDR3 residues: CASAQGANTGELFF. The CDR3 DNA follows: TGTGCCAGTGCACAGGGGGCGAACACCGGGGAGCTGTTTTTT.

Regarding this clone: Relative to the germline gene, one junction end is altered; a read error may explain this. The CDR3 DNA sequence: TGTGCCAGCAGCGAAGCCCGGGACACCTTATCCTACGAGCAGTACTTC. It is translated as CASSEARDTLSYEQYF. The chain uses TRBV2 and TRBJ2-5; a weak D match, TRBD1 (6 bases). Near its end, the DNA agrees better with TRBJ2-7, so the J call may be wrong. The CDR3 spans 16 residues. CDR1 SNHLY and CDR2 FYNNEI come from the germline V gene.

The rearrangement uses TRBV30 and TRBJ1-1, with D perhaps matching TRBD1 (5 bases). This CDR3 region has 13 residues. V gave up 1 base and J gave up 2 bases, with 8 bases separating them. Germline lookup yields CDR1 GTSNPN and CDR2 SVGIG (reference sequence). CDR3 bases: TGTGCCTGGAGTGCCGACAGAAACACTGAAGCTTTCTTT. Amino acid sequence: CAWSADRNTEAFF.